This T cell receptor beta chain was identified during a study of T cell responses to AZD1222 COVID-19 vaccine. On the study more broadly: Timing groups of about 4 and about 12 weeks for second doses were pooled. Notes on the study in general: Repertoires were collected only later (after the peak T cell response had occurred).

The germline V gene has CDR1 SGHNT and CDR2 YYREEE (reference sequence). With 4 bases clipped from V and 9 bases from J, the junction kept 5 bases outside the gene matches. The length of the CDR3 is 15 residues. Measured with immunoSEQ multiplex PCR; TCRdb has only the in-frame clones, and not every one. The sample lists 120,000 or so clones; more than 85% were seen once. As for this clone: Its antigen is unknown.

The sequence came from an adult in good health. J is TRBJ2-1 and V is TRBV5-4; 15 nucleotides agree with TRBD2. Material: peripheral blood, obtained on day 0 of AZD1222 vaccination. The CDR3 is CASSDGTSGRIEQFF. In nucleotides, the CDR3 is TGTGCCAGCAGCGACGGGACTAGCGGGAGGATTGAGCAGTTCTTC.